This entry lists 19 T cell receptor beta chains sequenced from one sample in a study of T cells after posttransplantation cyclophosphamide. Treatment was busulfan-fludarabine conditioning, a marrow graft, and cyclophosphamide on days +3 and +4. The data were produced by immunoSEQ multiplex PCR, yet TCRdb's version contains in-frame clones alone and is incomplete. The table shows 9,000 to 15,000 clones, with roughly 1.9% occurring only once. Sequencing used PBMCs, obtained after allogeneic stem cell transplant with posttransplant cyclophosphamide. The receptors come from a male patient in his thirties who received an allogeneic stem cell transplant from a related donor, was CMV-positive, and had no GVHD. Some T cells could come from the graft donor.

The J gene is TRBJ2-3, the V gene TRBV29-1, with 10 bases aligning to TRBD2. The CDR3 covers 14 residues. Trimming cost V 4 bases and J 3 bases; bases outside gene matches: 4. Germline loops: CDR1 SQVTM, CDR2 ANQGSEA. Written as DNA, the CDR3 is TGCAGCGTTGGAGCGACTAGCGGGACAGATACGCAGTATTTT. This encodes CSVGATSGTDTQYF.

The chain has TRBV7-2 and TRBJ2-5, with TRBD2 matching over 13 bases. V was pared by 4 bases and J by 7 bases, with 3 bases of the junction left unmatched. This CDR3 has 14 residues. Germline values: CDR1 SGHTA, CDR2 FQGNSA. DNA for the CDR3: TGTGCCAGCAGCTCCGGACTAGCGGGAGCGACCCAGTACTTC. Translated, it gives CASSSGLAGATQYF. The whole variable domain, filled in from reference TRBV7-2 and TRBJ2-5, reads GAGVSQSPSNKVTEKGKDVELRCDPISGHTALYWYRQSLGQGLEFLIYFQGNSAPDKSGLPSDRFSAERTGGSVSTLTIQRTQQEDSAVYLCASSSGLAGATQYFGPGTRLLVL.

V is TRBV28 and J is TRBJ1-2; 10 bases are shared with TRBD1. CDR3 length equals 16 residues. Germline CDR1 reads MDHEN; CDR2 reads SYDVKM. J was trimmed by 4 bases and V by 7 bases; bases with no gene match: 12. The chain's CDR3 is CASTLPLGQGFYGYTF. For the CDR3, the DNA is TGTGCCAGCACCCTCCCCCTGGGACAGGGGTTCTATGGCTACACCTTC.

This chain uses TRBV5-1 with TRBJ1-2; possible D gene TRBD1, 6 bases. The V gene lost 4 bases and the J gene lost 8 bases, with 15 bases spanning the gap. This CDR3 spans 13 amino acids. Germline values: CDR1 SGHRS, CDR2 YFSETQ. CDR3 DNA: TGCGCCAGCAGCATTAACAGGGAAAGAGGCTACACCTTC. It encodes CASSINRERGYTF.

This clone was seen a handful of times. The rearrangement uses TRBV19 and TRBJ2-1; D is possibly TRBD2 (6 bases). Germline-derived CDR1 and CDR2 are LNHDA and SQIVND (reference sequence). This CDR3 is 13 amino acids long. V was shortened by 4 bases and J by 8 bases, with 12 bases between the two germline ends. CDR3 region: CASSTGWGDEQFF. CDR3 in DNA: TGTGCCAGTAGTACAGGTTGGGGGGATGAGCAGTTCTTC.

This rearrangement joins TRBV27 to TRBJ1-1, with D possibly being TRBD1 (5 bases). Per germline, CDR1 MNHEY and CDR2 SMNVEV (reference sequence). This CDR3 is 13 amino acids long. V lost 6 bases, J lost 1 base, and 9 bases lay in between. As DNA, the CDR3 is TGTGCCAGCAGCGACACAGGGAACACTGAAGCTTTCTTT. This codes for CASSDTGNTEAFF.

The chain combines TRBV19 with TRBJ2-1, with no clear D. The germline V and J ends were trimmed by 4 bases and 0 bases, with 4 bases remaining between them. This CDR3 region has 13 residues. CDR1 and CDR2 (germline): LNHDA, SQIVND (reference sequence). CDR3 bases: TGTGCCAGTAGTACCTTCTCCTACAATGAGCAGTTCTTC. Translating it yields CASSTFSYNEQFF.

The chain links TRBV7-6 to TRBJ2-7; D gene ambiguous. Per the germline V gene, CDR1 is SGHVS and CDR2 is FNYEAQ. V lost 3 bases to trimming and J lost 7 bases, with 13 bases between them. The CDR3 runs 13 residues. Here the CDR3 DNA reads TGTGCCAGCAGCTTCTCAACTCACGGGGAGCAGTACTTC. This sequence encodes CASSFSTHGEQYF.

This clone has only a few counts. V and J are TRBV19 and TRBJ2-1, with a tentative D call TRBD2 (6 bases). The V gene lost 5 bases and the J gene lost 2 bases, with 16 bases spanning the gap. This CDR3 contains 16 residues. Germline V lookup: CDR1 LNHDA, CDR2 SQIVND (reference sequence). The DNA for the CDR3 is TGTGCCAGTAGTCCAAAAGGGGCGGGACCCTACAATGAGCAGTTCTTC. Its protein is CASSPKGAGPYNEQFF.

The chain combines TRBV13 with TRBJ2-7; D perhaps matches TRBD2 (7 bases). This CDR3 contains 14 residues. Germline lookup yields CDR1 PRHDT and CDR2 FYEKMQ (reference sequence). V lost 2 bases, J lost 2 bases, and 10 bases lay in between. The CDR3 sequence: CASSLRGAAYEQYF. The DNA for the CDR3 is TGTGCCAGCAGCTTACGGGGGGCAGCCTACGAGCAGTACTTC.

This chain joins TRBV7-3 and TRBJ2-2; 7 bases map to TRBD1. The CDR3 consists of 14 residues. J lost 5 bases, V lost 5 bases, and 5 bases had no gene match. The germline V gene has CDR1 SGHTA and CDR2 FQGTGA. The CDR3 region is CASSPGQETGELFF. The CDR3 DNA reads as TGTGCCAGCAGCCCTGGACAGGAGACCGGGGAGCTGTTTTTT.

This clone was picked up a small number of times. This chain joins TRBV6-5 and TRBJ2-7; D might be TRBD1 (7 bases). Germline CDR1 reads MNHEY; CDR2 reads SVGAGI. Trimming pared 5 bases from V and 5 bases from J, leaving 16 bases between. The CDR3 extends over 14 amino acids. Here the CDR3 DNA reads TGTGCCAGCAGTATCAGGGGGGTTCGAAACGAGCAGTACTTC. It specifies CASSIRGVRNEQYF.

This clone is categorized as medium-sized. The chain recombines TRBV28 with TRBJ1-1; 7 nucleotides agree with TRBD1. The CDR3 spans 14 residues. The J segment lost 2 bases and the V segment lost 7 bases, leaving 7 bases of the junction unmatched. Germline CDR1 and CDR2: MDHEN and SYDVKM. CDR3 sequence reads: CASTRQGINTEAFF. In DNA form, the CDR3 reads TGTGCCAGCACCAGACAGGGTATCAACACTGAAGCTTTCTTT.

The chain carries TRBV7-9 and TRBJ1-2; possible D gene TRBD1, 6 bases. Deletions cut 8 bases from V and 5 bases from J, with 15 bases between. CDR3 size: 13 residues. CDR1 is SEHNR and CDR2 is FQNEAQ in the germline V gene (reference sequence). The CDR3 loop is CASRPGGLYGYTF. Here the CDR3 DNA reads TGTGCCAGCCGCCCGGGGGGGCTTTATGGCTACACCTTC.

The chain combines TRBV19 with TRBJ1-1, with D perhaps matching TRBD1 (6 bases). Per the germline V gene, CDR1 is LNHDA and CDR2 is SQIVND (reference sequence). V lost 4 bases and J lost 8, with 14 bases in between. CDR3 size: 13 residues. CDR3 sequence reads: CASSRGRGSEAFF. CDR3 in DNA: TGTGCCAGTAGTAGGGGCAGGGGCTCAGAAGCTTTCTTT.

This chain uses TRBV14 with TRBJ2-7; 11 bases align to TRBD1. V gave up 1 base and J gave up 4 bases; unmatched junction bases: 6. The CDR3 has 16 amino acids. Germline V gene data show CDR1 as SGHDN and CDR2 as FVKESK. CDR3 bases: TGTGCCAGCAGCCAAGCGTCGGACAGGGGGCTGTACGAGCAGTACTTC. It specifies CASSQASDRGLYEQYF.

This clone was recorded a few times. This sequence joins TRBV6-5 and TRBJ2-1; 7 bases align to TRBD1. Losses at the gene ends were 4 bases for V and 9 bases for J; bases not matched to a gene: 9. The CDR3 spans 14 residues. CDR1 MNHEY and CDR2 SVGAGI come from the germline V gene. CDR3 sequence: CASSSFRTGREQFF. CDR3 DNA sequence: TGTGCCAGCAGTTCCTTTCGGACAGGACGTGAGCAGTTCTTC.

V and J are TRBV9 and TRBJ2-1; D is ambiguous. V shed 4 bases and J shed 7 bases, with 9 bases lying between them. CDR3 length: 12 amino acids. The V gene's germline CDR1 is SGDLS and CDR2 YYNGEE. In nucleotides, the CDR3 is TGTGCCAGCAGCATCAATTTGAATGAGCAGTTCTTC. As protein: CASSINLNEQFF.

A few counts support this clone. The chain employs TRBV6-5 and TRBJ1-2; no firm D call. The CDR3 contains 16 residues. V lost 2 bases to trimming and J lost 8 bases, with 21 bases between them. Germline V gives CDR1 MNHEY, CDR2 SVGAGI. CDR3 region: CASSYPLGGRRRGYTF. The CDR3 nucleotides read TGTGCCAGCAGTTACCCCCTCGGTGGTAGGAGGCGGGGCTACACCTTC.